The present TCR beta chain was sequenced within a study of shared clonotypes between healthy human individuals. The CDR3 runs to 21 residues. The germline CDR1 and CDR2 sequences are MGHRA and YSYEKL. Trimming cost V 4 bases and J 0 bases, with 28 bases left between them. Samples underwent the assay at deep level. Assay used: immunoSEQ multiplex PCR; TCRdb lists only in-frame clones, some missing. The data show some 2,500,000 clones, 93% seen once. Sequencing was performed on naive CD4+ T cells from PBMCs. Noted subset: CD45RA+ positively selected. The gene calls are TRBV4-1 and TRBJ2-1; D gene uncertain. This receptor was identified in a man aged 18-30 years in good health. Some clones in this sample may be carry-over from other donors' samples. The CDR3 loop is CASSPTIGPGLGPSSYNEQFF. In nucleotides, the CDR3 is TGCGCCAGCAGCCCAACCATAGGCCCCGGTTTGGGCCCGAGCTCCTACAATGAGCAGTTCTTC.